This TCR beta chain is from a study of cytomegalovirus exposure and HLA in healthy donors. Study-wide points: It emerged from a later analysis that several of the most significant clusters appeared to be linked to common viral pathogens.

The PCR employed 60 Vbeta primers together with 13 Jbeta primers. Measured with immunoSEQ multiplex PCR; TCRdb has only the in-frame clones, and not every one. The table lists some 71,000 clones. The V and J ends lost 6 bases and 10 bases, in that order; junction bases with no gene match: 8. The CDR3 is 11 residues long. Germline V gene data show CDR1 as SQVTM and CDR2 as ANQGSEA. Unrecorded immune exposures were likely, despite nominal health at sampling. Notes on this clone: The antigen is unknown.

The source material was PBMCs. The V call is TRBV29-1, the J call TRBJ1-1; 7 positions match TRBD1. This clonotype originated in a woman in her twenties or thirties in good health and CMV-seronegative. CDR3 residues: CSVSQGRGAFF. The CDR3 DNA sequence: TGCAGCGTCTCACAGGGGAGAGGAGCTTTCTTT.